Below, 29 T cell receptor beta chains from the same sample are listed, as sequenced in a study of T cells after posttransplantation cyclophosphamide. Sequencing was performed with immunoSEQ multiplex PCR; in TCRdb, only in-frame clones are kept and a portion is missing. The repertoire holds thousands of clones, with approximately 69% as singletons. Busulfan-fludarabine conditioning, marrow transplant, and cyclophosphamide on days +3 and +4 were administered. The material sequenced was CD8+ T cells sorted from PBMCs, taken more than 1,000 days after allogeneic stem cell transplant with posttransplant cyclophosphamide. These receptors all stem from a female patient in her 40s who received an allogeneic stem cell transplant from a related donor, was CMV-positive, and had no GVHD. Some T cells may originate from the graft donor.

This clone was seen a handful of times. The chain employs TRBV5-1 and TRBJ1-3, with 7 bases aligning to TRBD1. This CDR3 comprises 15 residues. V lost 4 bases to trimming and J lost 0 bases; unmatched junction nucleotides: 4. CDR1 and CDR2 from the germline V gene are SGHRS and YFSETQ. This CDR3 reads CASSSPGGSGNTIYF. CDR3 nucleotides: TGCGCCAGCAGCAGCCCAGGGGGCTCTGGAAACACCATATATTTT. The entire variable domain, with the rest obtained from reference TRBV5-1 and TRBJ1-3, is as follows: KAGVTQTPRYLIKTRGQQVTLSCSPISGHRSVSWYQQTPGQGLQFLFEYFSETQRNKGNFPGRFSGRQFSNSRSEMNVSTLELGDSALYLCASSSPGGSGNTIYFGEGSWLTVV.

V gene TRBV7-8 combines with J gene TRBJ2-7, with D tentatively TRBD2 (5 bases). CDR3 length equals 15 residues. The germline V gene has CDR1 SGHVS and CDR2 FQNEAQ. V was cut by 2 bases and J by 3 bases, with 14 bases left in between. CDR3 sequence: CASSLRSGNVYEQYF. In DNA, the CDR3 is TGTGCCAGCAGCTTACGATCGGGGAACGTCTACGAGCAGTACTTC. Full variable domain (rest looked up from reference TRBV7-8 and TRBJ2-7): GAGVSQSPRYKVAKRGQDVALRCDPISGHVSLFWYQQALGQGPEFLTYFQNEAQLDKSGLPSDRFFAERPEGSVSTLKIQRTQQEDSAVYLCASSLRSGNVYEQYFGPGTRLTVT.

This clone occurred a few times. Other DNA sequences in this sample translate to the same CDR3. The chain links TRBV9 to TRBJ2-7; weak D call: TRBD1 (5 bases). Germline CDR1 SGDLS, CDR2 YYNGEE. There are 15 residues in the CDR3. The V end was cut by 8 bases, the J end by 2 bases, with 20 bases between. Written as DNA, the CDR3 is TGTGCCAGTATCTTCAGACAGAGGACGGCCTACGAGCAGTACTTC. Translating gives CASIFRQRTAYEQYF.

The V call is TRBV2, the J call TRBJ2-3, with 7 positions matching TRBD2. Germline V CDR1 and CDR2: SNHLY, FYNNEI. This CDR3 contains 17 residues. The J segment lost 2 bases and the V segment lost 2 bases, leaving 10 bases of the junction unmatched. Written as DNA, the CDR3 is TGTGCCAGCAGTGAACTAAACGGGGGGATCTCCACAGATACGCAGTATTTT. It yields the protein CASSELNGGISTDTQYF.

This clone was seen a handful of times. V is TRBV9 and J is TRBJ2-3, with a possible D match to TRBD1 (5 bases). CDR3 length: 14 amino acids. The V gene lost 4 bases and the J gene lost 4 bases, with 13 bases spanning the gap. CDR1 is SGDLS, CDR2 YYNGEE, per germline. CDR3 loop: CASSPTIRADTQYF. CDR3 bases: TGTGCCAGCAGCCCAACAATCAGGGCAGATACGCAGTATTTT.

The CDR3: CSVEWGQGDYGYTF. Written as DNA, the CDR3 is TGCAGCGTTGAATGGGGACAGGGGGATTATGGCTACACCTTC. The gene calls are TRBV29-1 and TRBJ1-2; 11 bases are shared with TRBD1. Losses at the gene ends were 2 bases for V and 5 bases for J; bases not matched to a gene: 4. CDR1 is SQVTM and CDR2 is ANQGSEA in the germline V gene. The CDR3 runs 14 residues.

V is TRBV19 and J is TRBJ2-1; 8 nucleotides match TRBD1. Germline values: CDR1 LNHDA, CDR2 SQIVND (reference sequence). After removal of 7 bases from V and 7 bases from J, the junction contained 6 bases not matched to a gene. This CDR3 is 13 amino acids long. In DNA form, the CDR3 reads TGTGCCAGTACTAGGACAGGGTGGAATGAGCAGTTCTTC. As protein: CASTRTGWNEQFF.

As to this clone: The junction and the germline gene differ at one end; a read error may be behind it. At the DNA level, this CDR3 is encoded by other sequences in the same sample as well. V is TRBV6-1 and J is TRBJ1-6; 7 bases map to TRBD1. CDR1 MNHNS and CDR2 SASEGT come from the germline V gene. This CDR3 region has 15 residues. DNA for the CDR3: TGTGCCAGCAGTGACATGGGACAGCACTATTCCCCCCTCCACTTT. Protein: CASSDMGQHYSPLHF.

The CDR3 DNA is TGTGCCAGCAGCCCCCTTTCTACAGGACCGGGAGCGGATGGCTACACCTTC. This sequence encodes CASSPLSTGPGADGYTF. The chain recombines TRBV7-9 with TRBJ1-2; tentative D call: TRBD1 (5 bases). Germline V gene sequence: CDR1 SEHNR, CDR2 FQNEAQ (reference sequence). The CDR3 is made up of 17 amino acids. V lost 5 bases, J lost 6 bases, and 25 bases lay in between.

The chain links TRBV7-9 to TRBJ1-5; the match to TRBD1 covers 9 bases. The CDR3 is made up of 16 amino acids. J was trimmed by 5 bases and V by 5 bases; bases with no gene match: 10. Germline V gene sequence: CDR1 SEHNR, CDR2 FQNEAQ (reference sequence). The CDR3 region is CASSGGQGEIYQPQHF. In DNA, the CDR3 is TGTGCCAGCAGCGGGGGACAGGGAGAGATTTATCAGCCCCAGCATTTT.

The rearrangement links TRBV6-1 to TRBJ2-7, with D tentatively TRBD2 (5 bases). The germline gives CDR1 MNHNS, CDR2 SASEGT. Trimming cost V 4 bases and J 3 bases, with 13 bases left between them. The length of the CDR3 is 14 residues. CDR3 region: CASSVQLDYYEQYF. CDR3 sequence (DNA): TGTGCCAGCAGTGTACAGCTCGACTACTACGAGCAGTACTTC.

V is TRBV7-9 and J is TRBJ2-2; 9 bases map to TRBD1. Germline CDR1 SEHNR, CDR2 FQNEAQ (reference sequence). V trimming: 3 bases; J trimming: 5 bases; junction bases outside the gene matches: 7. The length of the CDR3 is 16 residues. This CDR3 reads CASSLGEQGATGELFF. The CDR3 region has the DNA TGTGCCAGCAGCTTGGGGGAACAGGGGGCGACCGGGGAGCTGTTTTTT. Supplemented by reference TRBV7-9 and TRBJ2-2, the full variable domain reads DTGVSQNPRHKITKRGQNVTFRCDPISEHNRLYWYRQTLGQGPEFLTYFQNEAQLEKSRLLSDRFSAERPKGSFSTLEIQRTEQGDSAMYLCASSLGEQGATGELFFGEGSRLTVL.

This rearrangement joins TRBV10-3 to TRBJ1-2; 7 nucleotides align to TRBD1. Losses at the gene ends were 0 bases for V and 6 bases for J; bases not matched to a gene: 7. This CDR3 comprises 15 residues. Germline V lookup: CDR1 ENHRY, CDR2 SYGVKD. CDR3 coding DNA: TGTGCCATCAGTGAGTCGGGGGCAGGGGGAAATGGCTACACCTTC. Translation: CAISESGAGGNGYTF.

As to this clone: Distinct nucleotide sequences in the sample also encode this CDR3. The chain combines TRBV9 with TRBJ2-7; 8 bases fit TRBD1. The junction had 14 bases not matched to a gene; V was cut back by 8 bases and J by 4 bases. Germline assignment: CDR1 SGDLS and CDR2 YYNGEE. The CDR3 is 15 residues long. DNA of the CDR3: TGTGCCAGTATTATCAGACAGGGGACGGCATACGAGCAGTACTTC. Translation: CASIIRQGTAYEQYF. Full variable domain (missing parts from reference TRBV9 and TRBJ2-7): DSGVTQTPKHLITATGQRVTLRCSPRSGDLSVYWYQQSLDQGLQFLIQYYNGEERAKGNILERFSAQQFPDLHSELNLSSLELGDSALYFCASIIRQGTAYEQYFGPGTRLTVT.

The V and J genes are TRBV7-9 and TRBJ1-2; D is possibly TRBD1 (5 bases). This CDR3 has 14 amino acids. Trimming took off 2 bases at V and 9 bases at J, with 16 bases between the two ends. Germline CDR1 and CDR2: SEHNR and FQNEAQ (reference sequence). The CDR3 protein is CASSLSGNLESYTF. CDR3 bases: TGTGCCAGCAGCTTATCAGGGAACCTCGAGAGCTACACCTTC. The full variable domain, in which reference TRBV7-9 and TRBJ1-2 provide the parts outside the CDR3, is DTGVSQNPRHKITKRGQNVTFRCDPISEHNRLYWYRQTLGQGPEFLTYFQNEAQLEKSRLLSDRFSAERPKGSFSTLEIQRTEQGDSAMYLCASSLSGNLESYTFGSGTRLTVV.

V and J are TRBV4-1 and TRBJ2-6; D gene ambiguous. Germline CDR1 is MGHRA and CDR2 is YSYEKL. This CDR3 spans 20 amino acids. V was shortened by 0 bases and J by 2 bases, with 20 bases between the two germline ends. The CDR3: CASSQEGRENWKAGANVLTF. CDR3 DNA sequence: TGCGCCAGCAGCCAAGAGGGCAGAGAAAATTGGAAGGCTGGGGCCAACGTCCTGACTTTC.

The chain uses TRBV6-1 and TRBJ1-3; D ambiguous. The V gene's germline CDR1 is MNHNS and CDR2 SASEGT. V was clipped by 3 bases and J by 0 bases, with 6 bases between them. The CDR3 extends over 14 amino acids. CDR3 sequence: CASSDRSSGNTIYF. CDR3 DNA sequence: TGTGCCAGCAGTGACCGGAGCTCTGGAAACACCATATATTTT.

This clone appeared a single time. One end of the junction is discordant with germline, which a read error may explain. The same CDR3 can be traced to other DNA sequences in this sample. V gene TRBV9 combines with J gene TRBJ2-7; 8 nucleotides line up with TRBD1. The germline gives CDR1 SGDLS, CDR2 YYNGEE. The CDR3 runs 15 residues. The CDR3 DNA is TGTGCCATCAGCTTCAGACAGGGGACGGCATACGAGCAGTACTTC. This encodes CAISFRQGTAYEQYF.

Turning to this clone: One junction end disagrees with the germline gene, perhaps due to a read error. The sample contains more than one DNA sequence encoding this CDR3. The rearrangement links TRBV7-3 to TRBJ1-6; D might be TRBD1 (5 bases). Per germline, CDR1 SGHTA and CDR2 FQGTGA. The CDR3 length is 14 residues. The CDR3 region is CASSLRQGNSPLHF. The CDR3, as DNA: TGTGCCAGCAGCTTAAGGCAGGGTAATTCCCCCCTCCACTTT.

DNA for the CDR3: TGTGCCAGTAGTCCCCGGGACAGGGGGACCTATCAGCCCCAGCATTTT. It codes for CASSPRDRGTYQPQHF. The chain has TRBV19 and TRBJ1-5; 11 bases match TRBD1. V was clipped by 5 bases and J by 5 bases; unmatched bases: 8. In germline, CDR1 is LNHDA, CDR2 SQIVND (reference sequence). This CDR3 is built from 16 residues. Full variable domain (remainder filled in from reference TRBV19 and TRBJ1-5): DGGITQSPKYLFRKEGQNVTLSCEQNLNHDAMYWYRQDPGQGLRLIYYSQIVNDFQKGDIAEGYSVSREKKESFPLTVTSAQKNPTAFYLCASSPRDRGTYQPQHFGDGTRLSIL.

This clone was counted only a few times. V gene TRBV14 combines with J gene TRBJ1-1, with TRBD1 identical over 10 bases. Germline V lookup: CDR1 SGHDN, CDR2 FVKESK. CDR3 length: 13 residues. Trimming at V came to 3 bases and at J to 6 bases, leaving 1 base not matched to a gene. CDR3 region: CASSQTGGPEAFF. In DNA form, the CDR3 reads TGTGCCAGCAGCCAGACAGGGGGCCCTGAAGCTTTCTTT.

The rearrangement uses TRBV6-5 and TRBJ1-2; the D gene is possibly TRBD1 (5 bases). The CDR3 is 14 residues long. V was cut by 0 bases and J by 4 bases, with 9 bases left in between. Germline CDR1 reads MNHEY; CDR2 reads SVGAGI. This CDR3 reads CASSYSEGLYGYTF. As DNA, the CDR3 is TGTGCCAGCAGTTACTCGGAGGGGCTCTATGGCTACACCTTC.

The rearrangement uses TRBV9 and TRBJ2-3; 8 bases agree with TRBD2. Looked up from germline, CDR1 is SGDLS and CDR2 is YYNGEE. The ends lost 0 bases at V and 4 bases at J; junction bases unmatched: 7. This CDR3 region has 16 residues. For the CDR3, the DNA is TGTGCCAGCAGCGTAGGAGGGGGACTAGTTCCAGATACGCAGTATTTT. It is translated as CASSVGGGLVPDTQYF. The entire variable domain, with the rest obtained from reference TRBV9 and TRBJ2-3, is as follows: DSGVTQTPKHLITATGQRVTLRCSPRSGDLSVYWYQQSLDQGLQFLIQYYNGEERAKGNILERFSAQQFPDLHSELNLSSLELGDSALYFCASSVGGGLVPDTQYFGPGTRLTVL.

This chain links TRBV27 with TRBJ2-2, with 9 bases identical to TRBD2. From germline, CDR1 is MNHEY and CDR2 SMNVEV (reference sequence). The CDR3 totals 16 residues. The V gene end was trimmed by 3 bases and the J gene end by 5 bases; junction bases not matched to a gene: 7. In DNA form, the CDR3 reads TGTGCCAGCAGTTTTGAAGCGGGGGGAGAGACCGGGGAGCTGTTTTTT. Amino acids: CASSFEAGGETGELFF.

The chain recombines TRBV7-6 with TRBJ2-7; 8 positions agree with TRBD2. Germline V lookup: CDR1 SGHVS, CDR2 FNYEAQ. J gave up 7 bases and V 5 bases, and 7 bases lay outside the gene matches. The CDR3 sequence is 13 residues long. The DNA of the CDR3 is TGTGCCAGCAGCGGGCCCCCGGGGGGGGAGCAGTACTTC. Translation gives CASSGPPGGEQYF.

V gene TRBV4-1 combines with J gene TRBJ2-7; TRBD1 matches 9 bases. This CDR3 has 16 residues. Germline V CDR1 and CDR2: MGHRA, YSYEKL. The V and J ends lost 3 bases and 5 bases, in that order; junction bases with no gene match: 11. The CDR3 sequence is CASSQGPGQGVDEQYF. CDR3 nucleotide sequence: TGCGCCAGCAGCCAGGGGCCGGGACAGGGAGTGGACGAGCAGTACTTC.

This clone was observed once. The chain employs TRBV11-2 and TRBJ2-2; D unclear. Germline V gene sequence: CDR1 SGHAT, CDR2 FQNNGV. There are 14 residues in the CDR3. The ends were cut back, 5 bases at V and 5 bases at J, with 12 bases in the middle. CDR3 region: CASSPTIETGELFF. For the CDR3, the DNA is TGTGCCAGCAGCCCCACTATCGAAACCGGGGAGCTGTTTTTT.

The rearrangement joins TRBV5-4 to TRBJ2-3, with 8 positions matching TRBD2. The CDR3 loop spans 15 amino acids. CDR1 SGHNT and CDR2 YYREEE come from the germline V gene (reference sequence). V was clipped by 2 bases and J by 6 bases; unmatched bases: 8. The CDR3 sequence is CASSFSGGGSDTQYF. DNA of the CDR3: TGTGCCAGCAGCTTTTCGGGGGGGGGTTCGGATACGCAGTATTTT.

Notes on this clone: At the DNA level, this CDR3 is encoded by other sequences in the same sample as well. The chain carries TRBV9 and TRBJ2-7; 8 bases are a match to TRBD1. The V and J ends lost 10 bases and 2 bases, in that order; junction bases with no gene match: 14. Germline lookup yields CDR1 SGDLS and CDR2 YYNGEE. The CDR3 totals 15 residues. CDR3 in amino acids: CACFFRQGTAYEQYF. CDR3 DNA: TGTGCCTGTTTCTTCAGACAGGGGACGGCCTACGAGCAGTACTTC.